The T cell receptor (beta chain) under discussion was sequenced for a study of PD-1 blockade in classical Hodgkin lymphoma. V dropped 2 bases and J dropped 0; count of bases not matched to a gene: 13. This CDR3 is built from 19 residues. CDR1 and CDR2 from the germline V gene are MNHNS and SASEGT. Study results and caveats: It was reported that newly diagnosed patients had less baseline TCR diversity than healthy donors.

The time point is: newly diagnosed, previously untreated cHL patient sample. What served as comparison were PBMCs in newly diagnosed, untreated classical Hodgkin lymphoma. TCRdb keeps only in-frame clones here, not all; method: immunoSEQ multiplex PCR. This table has approximately 47,000 clones, approximately 91% appearing once. On this clone: What it recognizes is unknown.

The sample comprised peripheral blood mononuclear cells (PBMCs). This TCR derives from a human donor with classical Hodgkin lymphoma. The chain recombines TRBV6-1 with TRBJ1-1; 9 nucleotides agree with TRBD1. CDR3 sequence: CASSERGGQGLSMNTEAFF. DNA for the CDR3: TGTGCCAGCAGTGAAAGGGGCGGACAGGGGCTATCCATGAACACTGAAGCTTTCTTT.